One T cell receptor beta chain is described in this entry. Its antigen is not known. The source of the sample is a study of tissue T cells after allogeneic stem cell transplantation. General study results and limits: Which tissue TCRs were alloreactive or antigen-specific was not determined. Some clones might be persisting host cells. Few T cell clones were shared across patients, but motif clusters showed tissue-specific shared signatures.

The protocol was immunoSEQ multiplex PCR, while the TCRdb copy is restricted to in-frame clones and leaves out a portion. The profile shows about 9,100 clones, around three fifths of them singletons. Trimming at V came to 6 bases and at J to 6 bases, leaving 9 bases not matched to a gene. The germline V gene encodes CDR1 MNHEY and CDR2 SVGAGI. The CDR3 is 14 amino acids. This chain links TRBV6-5 with TRBJ2-7; 9 nucleotides line up with TRBD1. The receptor was derived from a female donor older than 55 with lung cancer. This material consisted of tissue from the jejunum, taken at autopsy. The CDR3 spells CASRRWDRESEQYF. In DNA, the CDR3 is TGTGCCAGCAGGAGATGGGACAGGGAGTCCGAGCAGTACTTC.